This T cell receptor (beta chain) was observed in a study of T cells in Graves' hyperthyroidism and ophthalmopathy. The study, taken as a whole, reports: Clonotypes that were expanded in thyroid above 0.001 mostly appeared in blood too.

CDR3 length equals 13 residues. V was pared by 3 bases and J by 4 bases, with 1 base of the junction left unmatched. Germline assignment: CDR1 MGHRA and CDR2 YSYEKL. Remarks on this clonotype: The target antigen is unknown.

Amplification of TCR beta CDR3 regions used RNA as the template. The HTBI primer set was used in a first-round RT-PCR of the TCR CDR3. MiXCR, run by TCRdb on the multiplex PCR reads, gives a single entry per CDR3 protein. Of more than 150,000 distinct CDR3 sequences in the sample, about a sixth were seen once. Diagnoses were made from clinical symptoms, serum measures (thyroxine and TRAb), thyroid ultrasound and orbital computed tomography. This chain joins TRBV4-1 and TRBJ1-2; TRBD1 matches at 8 bases. The sequence was obtained from a woman aged 45-59 years with Graves' hyperthyroidism. Sequencing input: blood. CDR3 bases: TGCGCCAGCAGCCACGGACAGGGCTATGGCTACACCTTC. It is translated as CASSHGQGYGYTF.